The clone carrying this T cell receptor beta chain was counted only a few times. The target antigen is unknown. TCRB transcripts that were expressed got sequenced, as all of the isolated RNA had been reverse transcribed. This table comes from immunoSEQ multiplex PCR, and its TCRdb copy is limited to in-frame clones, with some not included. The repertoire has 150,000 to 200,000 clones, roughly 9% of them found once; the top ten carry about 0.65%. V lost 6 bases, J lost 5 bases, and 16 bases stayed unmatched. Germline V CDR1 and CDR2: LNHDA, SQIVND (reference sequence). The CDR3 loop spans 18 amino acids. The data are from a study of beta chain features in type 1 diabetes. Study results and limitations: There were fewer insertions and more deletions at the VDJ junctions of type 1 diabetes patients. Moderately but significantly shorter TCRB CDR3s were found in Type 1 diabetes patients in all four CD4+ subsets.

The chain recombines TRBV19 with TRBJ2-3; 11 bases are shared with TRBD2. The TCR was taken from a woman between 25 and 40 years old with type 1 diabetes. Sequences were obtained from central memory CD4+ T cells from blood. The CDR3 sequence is CASSPSRLAGIHIDTQYF. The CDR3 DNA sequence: TGTGCCAGTAGCCCCAGCCGACTAGCGGGGATCCACATAGATACGCAGTATTTT.